The text below deals with one T cell receptor beta chain. This entry comes from a study of PD-1 and CTLA-4 blockade in melanoma. Produced via immunoSEQ multiplex PCR; TCRdb's table is partial and in-frame only. The sample has about 16,000 clones, approximately 63% seen once; the top ten hold 12% to 15%. CDR1 and CDR2 from the germline V gene are MDHEN and SYDVKM. The V end lost 6 bases, the J end lost 2 bases, and 17 bases lay between the germline ends. The CDR3 has 15 amino acids. V usage is TRBV28 and J usage is TRBJ2-7, with a tentative D call TRBD1 (6 bases). This sample comprised CD8+ T cells from peripheral blood, obtained from a patient given anti-PD-1 treatment. The sequence was obtained from a human donor with melanoma. CDR3 nucleotides: TGTGCCAGCAGAGGCCATCGGGACATAGCCTACGAGCAGTACTTC. Translation gives CASRGHRDIAYEQYF.